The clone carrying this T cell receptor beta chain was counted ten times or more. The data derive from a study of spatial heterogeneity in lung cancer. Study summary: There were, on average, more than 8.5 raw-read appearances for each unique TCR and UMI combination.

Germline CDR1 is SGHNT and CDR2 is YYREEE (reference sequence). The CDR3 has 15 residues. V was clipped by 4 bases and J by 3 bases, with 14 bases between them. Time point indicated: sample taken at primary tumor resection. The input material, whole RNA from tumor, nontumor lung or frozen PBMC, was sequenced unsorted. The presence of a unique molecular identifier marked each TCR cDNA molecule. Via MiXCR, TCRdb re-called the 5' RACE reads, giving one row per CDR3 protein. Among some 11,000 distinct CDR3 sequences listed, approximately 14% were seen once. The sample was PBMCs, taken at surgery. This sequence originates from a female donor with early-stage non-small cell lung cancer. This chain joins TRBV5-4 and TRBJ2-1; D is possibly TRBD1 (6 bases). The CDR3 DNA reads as TGTGCCAGCAGCCCCGGACAGAGCTTCTACAATGAGCAGTTCTTC. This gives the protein CASSPGQSFYNEQFF.